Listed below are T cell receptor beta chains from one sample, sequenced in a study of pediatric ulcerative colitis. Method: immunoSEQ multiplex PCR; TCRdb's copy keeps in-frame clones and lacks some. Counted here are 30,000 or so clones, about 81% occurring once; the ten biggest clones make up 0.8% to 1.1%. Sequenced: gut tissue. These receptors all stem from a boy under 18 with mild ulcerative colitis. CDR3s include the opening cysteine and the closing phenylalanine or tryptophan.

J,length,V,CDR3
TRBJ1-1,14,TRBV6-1,CASSEQDLDTEAFF
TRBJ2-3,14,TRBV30,CAWSKGIAVNTQYF
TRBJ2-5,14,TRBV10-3,CAISEAWEGETQYF
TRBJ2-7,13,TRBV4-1,CASSQQFSYEQYF
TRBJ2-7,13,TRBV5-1,CASSPLGSYEQYF
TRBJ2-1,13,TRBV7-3,CASSPIGGLEQFF
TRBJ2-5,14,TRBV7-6,CASSLARWCGTQYF
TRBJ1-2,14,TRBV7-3,CASSLDRERDGYTF
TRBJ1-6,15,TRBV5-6,CASSSPRTGVSPLHF
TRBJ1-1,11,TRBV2,CASTSDTEAFF
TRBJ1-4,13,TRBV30,CAWDLNYSEKLFF
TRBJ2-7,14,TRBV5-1,CASSPGGTGYEQYF
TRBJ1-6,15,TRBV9,CASSRTPTYEGPLHF
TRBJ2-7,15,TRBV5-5,CASSLGNRVFDEQYF
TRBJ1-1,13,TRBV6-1,CASSSEMNTEAFF
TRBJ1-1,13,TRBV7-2,CASSFARTTEAFF
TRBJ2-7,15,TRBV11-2,CASSGAWQGGNEQYF
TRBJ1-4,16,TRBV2,CASSSFGTLTNEKLFF
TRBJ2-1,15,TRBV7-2,CASRAGGQSYNEQFF
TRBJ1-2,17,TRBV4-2,CASSQQGWTSTGYGYTF
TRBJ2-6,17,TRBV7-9,CASSYSQGGSGANVLTF
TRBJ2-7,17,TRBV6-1,CASSAPPFGGEGVEQYF
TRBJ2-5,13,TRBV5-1,CASSLGDQMAQYF
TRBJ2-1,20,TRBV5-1,CASSATSGTYPPGSYNEQFF
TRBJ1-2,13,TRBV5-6,CASSFWGADGYTF
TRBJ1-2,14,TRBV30,CAWSLGTGPYGYTF
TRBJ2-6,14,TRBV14,CASSQDLLARVLTF
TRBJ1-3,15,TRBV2,CASVRTEALRNTIYF
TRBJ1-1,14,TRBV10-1,CASSEGGSPTEAFF
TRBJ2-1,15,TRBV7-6,CASSLSWGPYNEQFF
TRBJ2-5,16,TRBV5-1,CASSAGLAGGRETQYF
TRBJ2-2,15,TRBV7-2,CAWGLQVSNTGELFF
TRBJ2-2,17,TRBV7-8,CASSVFGGLALFGELFF
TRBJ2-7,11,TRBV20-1,CSARSRDRAFF
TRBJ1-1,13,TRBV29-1,CSAPAGLNTEAFF
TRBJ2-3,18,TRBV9,CASSVRTSGGASTDTQYF
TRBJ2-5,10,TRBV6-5,CARLKETQYF
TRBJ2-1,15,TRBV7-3,CASSSTSGGVNEQFF
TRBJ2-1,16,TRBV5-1,CASSLLAGKRHDEQFF
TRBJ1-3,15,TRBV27,CASSLQGVSGNTIYF
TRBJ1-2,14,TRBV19,CASSIQPGVYGYTF
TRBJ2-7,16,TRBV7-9,CASSSSLGVGAYEQYF
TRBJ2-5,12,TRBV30,CAWDGNQETQYF
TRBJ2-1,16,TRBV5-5,CASSLGRLAGSFVEFF